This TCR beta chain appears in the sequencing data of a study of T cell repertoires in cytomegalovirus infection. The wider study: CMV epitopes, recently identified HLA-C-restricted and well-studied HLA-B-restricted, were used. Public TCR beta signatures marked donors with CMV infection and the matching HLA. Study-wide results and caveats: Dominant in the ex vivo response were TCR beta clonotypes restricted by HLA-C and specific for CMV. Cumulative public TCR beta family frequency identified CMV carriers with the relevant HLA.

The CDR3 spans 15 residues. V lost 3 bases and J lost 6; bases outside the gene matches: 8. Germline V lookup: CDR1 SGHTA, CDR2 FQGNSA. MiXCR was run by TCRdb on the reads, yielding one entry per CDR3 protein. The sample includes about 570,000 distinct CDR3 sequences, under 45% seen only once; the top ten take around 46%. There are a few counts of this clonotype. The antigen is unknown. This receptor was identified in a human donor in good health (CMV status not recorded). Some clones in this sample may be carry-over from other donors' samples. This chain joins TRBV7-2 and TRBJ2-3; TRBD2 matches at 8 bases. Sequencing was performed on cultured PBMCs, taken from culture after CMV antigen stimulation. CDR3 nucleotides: TGTGCCAGCAGCTTTAGCGGGACCCAGGGGGATACGCAGTATTTT. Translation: CASSFSGTQGDTQYF.